The 11 T cell receptor beta chains listed next were all sequenced from one sample in a study of naive and memory T cell subsets. Study observations and caveats: Especially in CD8 cells, naive repertoires contained a few larger clonotypes, possibly CD45RA-re-expressing memory cells.

Antigens of these TCRs are unknown. The beta constant-region primer was an equimolar mix of two oligonucleotides covering TRBC1 and TRBC2. The ligated cDNA underwent four PCR rounds using SP2 and nested alpha and beta constant-region primers. Via MiXCR, TCRdb re-called the UMI-ligation and nested PCR reads, giving one row per CDR3 protein. The repertoire holds under 150,000 distinct CDR3 sequences, with 15% to 20% as singletons. Sample: naive CD8+ T cells from blood. Receptors originate from a human donor in good health.

V usage is TRBV29-1 and J usage is TRBJ1-1; no reliable D call. The V gene lost 5 bases and the J gene lost 3 bases, with 10 bases spanning the gap. The CDR3 runs to 12 residues. Germline loops: CDR1 SQVTM, CDR2 ANQGSEA. CDR3 in DNA: TGCAGCGTTCGGCCCTGGGACACTGAAGCTTTCTTT. Protein: CSVRPWDTEAFF. Full variable domain (remainder filled in from reference TRBV29-1 and TRBJ1-1): SAVISQKPSRDICQRGTSLTIQCQVDSQVTMMFWYRQQPGQSLTLIATANQGSEATYESGFVIDKFPISRPNLTFSTLTVSNMSPEDSSIYLCSVRPWDTEAFFGQGTRLTVV.

This clonotype was seen repeatedly, ten times or more. The genes are TRBV12-3 or TRBV12-4 and TRBJ2-7; tentative D call: TRBD1 (5 bases). V shed 1 base and J shed 2 bases, with 9 bases lying between them. This CDR3 is built from 14 residues. DNA for the CDR3: TGTGCCAGCAGTTTAGGAGACAGAACCTACGAGCAGTACTTC. Its protein is CASSLGDRTYEQYF.

About this clonotype itself: This CDR3 is missing its conserved last phenylalanine or tryptophan, likely due to a read error. The V call is TRBV9, the J call TRBJ2-7, with 7 bases aligning to TRBD2. The germline gives CDR1 SGDLS, CDR2 YYNGEE. Trimming took 0 bases from V and 2 from J; bases not matched to a gene: 5. This CDR3 region has 15 residues. CDR3 coding DNA: TGTGCCAGCAGCGTAGGGCGGGAGAGCGCCTACGAGCAGTACCTC. Its translation is CASSVGRESAYEQYL.

The table lists this clonotype with many counts. The chain couples TRBV6-6 to TRBJ2-7; no clear D gene. Per the germline V gene, CDR1 is MNHNY and CDR2 is SVGAGI (reference sequence). CDR3 size: 15 residues. With 0 bases removed from V and 2 bases from J, the gap between germline ends came to 11 bases. In nucleotides, the CDR3 is TGTGCCAGCAGTTACTCTGGCTGGTTCACCTACGAGCAGTACTTC. It encodes CASSYSGWFTYEQYF.

This clonotype was picked up many times. J is TRBJ1-5 and V is TRBV28; D gene unclear. Per germline, CDR1 MDHEN and CDR2 SYDVKM. Trimming shortened V by 5 bases and J by 3 bases, and 11 bases separated the two germline ends. The CDR3 is made up of 14 amino acids. In nucleotides, the CDR3 is TGTGCCAGCAGTCGCCCTTACATCAATCAGCCCCAGCATTTT. Translating it yields CASSRPYINQPQHF.

The chain joins TRBV4-3 to TRBJ2-7; 11 positions agree with TRBD1. Germline CDR1 LGHNA, CDR2 YSLEER. Losses at the gene ends were 1 base for V and 4 bases for J; bases not matched to a gene: 3. The CDR3 is made up of 15 amino acids. Written as DNA, the CDR3 is TGCGCCAGCAGCCAAGGGACAGGGGGCTTGTACGAGCAGTACTTC. Its translation: CASSQGTGGLYEQYF.

The genes are TRBV12-3 or TRBV12-4 and TRBJ2-3; the D gene is possibly TRBD2 (5 bases). This CDR3 contains 14 residues. V was clipped by 3 bases and J by 2 bases, with 9 bases between them. The CDR3 DNA reads as TGTGCCAGCAGTTTCGGAGGAAACACAGATACGCAGTATTTT. As protein: CASSFGGNTDTQYF.

This clonotype has only one observation. This rearrangement joins TRBV30 to TRBJ1-4; D call uncertain. The CDR3 totals 11 residues. The V gene's germline CDR1 is GTSNPN and CDR2 SVGIG (reference sequence). V lost 3 bases, J lost 3 bases, and 2 bases lay in between. CDR3 region: CAWSPNEKLFF. As DNA, the CDR3 is TGTGCCTGGAGCCCTAATGAAAAACTGTTTTTT.

The chain uses TRBV5-4 and TRBJ2-1; D is uncertain. Trimming shortened V by 2 bases and J by 0 bases, and 9 bases separated the two germline ends. The CDR3 contains 15 residues. Germline V CDR1 and CDR2: SGHNT, YYREEE (reference sequence). CDR3 sequence (DNA): TGTGCCAGCAGCTTCCGCGGAAGCTCCTACAATGAGCAGTTCTTC. Its translation: CASSFRGSSYNEQFF.

The table lists this clonotype with a few counts. This sequence joins TRBV9 and TRBJ2-7; TRBD2 might be the D (6 bases). The CDR3 length is 13 residues. Germline CDR1 is SGDLS and CDR2 is YYNGEE. V gave up 0 bases and J gave up 4 bases, with 8 bases separating them. The chain's CDR3 is CASSVAEGYEQYF. As DNA, the CDR3 is TGTGCCAGCAGCGTAGCGGAGGGATACGAGCAGTACTTC. Together with reference TRBV9 and TRBJ2-7, the CDR3 gives the full variable domain: DSGVTQTPKHLITATGQRVTLRCSPRSGDLSVYWYQQSLDQGLQFLIQYYNGEERAKGNILERFSAQQFPDLHSELNLSSLELGDSALYFCASSVAEGYEQYFGPGTRLTVT.

The chain links TRBV28 to TRBJ2-1; 9 bases align to TRBD1. The length of the CDR3 is 16 residues. Germline V gene data show CDR1 as MDHEN and CDR2 as SYDVKM. V lost 8 bases and J lost 6; bases outside the gene matches: 14. This CDR3 reads CASRQYTGGFANEQFF. The CDR3, as DNA: TGTGCCAGCCGCCAGTACACAGGGGGCTTTGCCAATGAGCAGTTCTTC.